Each of the 24 T cell receptor beta chains below was sequenced from the same sample in a study of blood T cell repertoires in COVID-19 (dated by TCRdb to about 2020). Library prep was done by the immunoSEQ multiplex PCR assay. TCRdb retrieved this table from immuneACCESS and kept in-frame rearrangements only. Not all clones are present; in checked studies, unresolved V genes account for under half, and no reason is known for the remainder. The sample data list 150,000 to 160,000 clones, and roughly 82% of these were observed just once. 9% to 10% of the sample is taken by the ten largest. The sample consisted of peripheral blood. These receptor sequences come from a woman aged 45-59 years with acute or convalescent COVID-19.

This clone was seen once. CDR3 residues: CASSVSGQGAWYGYTF. The CDR3 bases are TGTGCCAGCAGCGTATCGGGACAGGGGGCATGGTATGGCTACACCTTC. The chain couples TRBV9 to TRBJ1-2; 12 bases align to TRBD1. This CDR3 is 16 amino acids long. In germline, CDR1 is SGDLS, CDR2 YYNGEE. J gave up 5 bases and V 1 base, and 6 bases lay outside the gene matches.

The CDR3 protein is CATSDSGFQETQYF. The DNA of the CDR3 is TGTGCCACCAGTGATTCAGGGTTCCAAGAGACCCAGTACTTC. The rearrangement uses TRBV24-1 and TRBJ2-5; a possible D gene is TRBD1 (5 bases). This CDR3 region has 14 residues. CDR1 and CDR2 from the germline V gene are KGHDR and SFDVKD. V dropped 2 bases and J dropped 1 base, with 7 bases sitting between them.

V usage is TRBV7-9 and J usage is TRBJ1-1; D unclear. CDR1 SEHNR and CDR2 FQNEAQ come from the germline V gene (reference sequence). There are 13 residues in the CDR3. V was trimmed by 6 bases and J by 1 base, leaving 9 bases between them. The CDR3 nucleotides are TGTGCCAGCAGTTCTGACAAGAACACTGAAGCTTTCTTT. This translates into CASSSDKNTEAFF.

This clone was observed a handful of times. V gene TRBV9 combines with J gene TRBJ1-2; D remains ambiguous. The CDR3 is made up of 18 amino acids. The germline gives CDR1 SGDLS, CDR2 YYNGEE. V was cut by 0 bases and J by 3 bases, with 21 bases left in between. CDR3 in DNA: TGTGCCAGCAGCGTAGAAGTGTTCAGCGGTACGTTACACTATGGCTACACCTTC. It yields the protein CASSVEVFSGTLHYGYTF.

V and J are TRBV7-3 and TRBJ1-6; weak D call: TRBD1 (5 bases). The CDR3 covers 13 residues. CDR1 and CDR2 (germline): SGHTA, FQGTGA. Trimming cost V 5 bases and J 14 bases, with 16 bases left between them. Here the CDR3 reads CASSVERGGALHF. The CDR3 nucleotides read TGTGCCAGCAGCGTAGAGAGGGGAGGGGCCCTCCACTTT. Based on the CDR3 plus reference TRBV7-3 and TRBJ1-6, the full variable domain is GAGVSQTPSNKVTEKGKYVELRCDPISGHTALYWYRQSLGQGPEFLIYFQGTGAADDSGLPNDRFFAVRPEGSVSTLKIQRTERGDSAVYLCASSVERGGALHFGNGTRLTVT.

V and J are TRBV7-8 and TRBJ1-6; D possibly corresponds to TRBD1 (6 bases). This CDR3 contains 13 residues. V lost 4 bases, J lost 8 bases, and 9 bases lay in between. CDR1 SGHVS and CDR2 FQNEAQ come from the germline V gene. DNA for the CDR3: TGTGCCAGCAGCTCACAGGGATATTCACCCCTCCACTTT. Translating it yields CASSSQGYSPLHF.

V usage is TRBV7-7 and J usage is TRBJ2-5, with 7 positions matching TRBD1. The V segment lost 5 bases and the J segment 2 bases; nucleotides outside the gene matches: 11. CDR3 length: 16 amino acids. The V gene's germline CDR1 is SSHAT and CDR2 FNYEAQ (reference sequence). The CDR3 region is CASSLGGAPVQETQYF. The CDR3 region has the DNA TGTGCCAGCAGCCTAGGGGGCGCACCGGTACAAGAGACCCAGTACTTC.

The rearrangement uses TRBV18 and TRBJ2-3; 12 bases map to TRBD2. The CDR3 has 18 amino acids. V lost 5 bases to trimming and J lost 5 bases; unmatched junction nucleotides: 14. Germline values: CDR1 KGHSH, CDR2 LQKENI. The CDR3 sequence: CASSTGLAGTGRGDTQYF. CDR3 nucleotide sequence: TGTGCCAGCTCAACTGGACTAGCGGGAACGGGGCGGGGAGATACGCAGTATTTT.

The chain links TRBV6-2 or TRBV6-3 to TRBJ2-7, with 11 bases fitting TRBD1. CDR1 and CDR2 from the germline V gene are MNHEY and SVGEGT. The CDR3 has 16 amino acids. V lost 6 bases to trimming and J lost 0 bases; unmatched junction nucleotides: 7. The CDR3 DNA reads as TGTGCCAGCAGCCGATATGGGACAGGGGGCTCCTACGAGCAGTACTTC. Translating gives CASSRYGTGGSYEQYF.

A few counts support this clone. J is TRBJ2-7 and V is TRBV27; D call uncertain. CDR1 is MNHEY and CDR2 is SMNVEV in the germline V gene (reference sequence). The CDR3 contains 13 residues. With 5 bases removed from V and 3 bases from J, the gap between germline ends came to 11 bases. Written as DNA, the CDR3 is TGTGCCAGCAGTCCCACGGGTGACTACGAGCAGTACTTC. Its translation: CASSPTGDYEQYF.

The chain links TRBV5-1 to TRBJ1-4; D perhaps matches TRBD1 (5 bases). Trimming shortened V by 4 bases and J by 7 bases, and 20 bases separated the two germline ends. In germline, CDR1 is SGHRS, CDR2 YFSETQ. This CDR3 has 16 amino acids. The CDR3 region is CASSPQTTDLGEKLFF. In DNA form, the CDR3 reads TGCGCCAGCAGCCCGCAAACGACAGACTTGGGTGAAAAACTGTTTTTT.

The CDR3 sequence: CASSPGTGDYEQYF. For the CDR3, the DNA is TGTGCCAGCAGCCCCGGGACAGGGGACTACGAGCAGTACTTC. The V and J genes are TRBV7-6 and TRBJ2-7; 10 bases align to TRBD1. Germline CDR1 reads SGHVS; CDR2 reads FNYEAQ. The CDR3 extends over 14 amino acids. V lost 5 bases to trimming and J lost 3 bases; unmatched junction nucleotides: 4.

V gene TRBV2 combines with J gene TRBJ1-5; D is possibly TRBD1 (5 bases). Germline CDR1 is SNHLY and CDR2 is FYNNEI. Trimming shortened V by 6 bases and J by 0 bases, and 9 bases separated the two germline ends. The CDR3 loop spans 14 amino acids. The CDR3 is CASSRESSNQPQHF. CDR3 DNA sequence: TGTGCCAGCAGCAGGGAAAGTAGCAATCAGCCCCAGCATTTT.

The chain employs TRBV28 and TRBJ1-6, with TRBD1 matching 11 bases. CDR1 MDHEN and CDR2 SYDVKM come from the germline V gene. This CDR3 region has 15 residues. The junction had 7 bases not matched to a gene; V was cut back by 6 bases and J by 9 bases. This CDR3 is CASSPGDRGISPLHF. CDR3 sequence (DNA): TGTGCCAGCAGCCCCGGGGACAGGGGGATTTCACCCCTCCACTTT.

The gene calls are TRBV6-4 and TRBJ1-3; D is perhaps TRBD1 (5 bases). CDR1 is MRHNA and CDR2 is SNTAGT in the germline V gene. The ends were cut back, 3 bases at V and 1 base at J, with 10 bases in the middle. CDR3 length: 15 residues. CDR3 region: CASSEEGPSGNTIYF. Written as DNA, the CDR3 is TGTGCCAGCAGTGAGGAGGGACCGTCTGGAAACACCATATATTTT.

The chain has TRBV7-9 and TRBJ2-4; no reliable D call. V was clipped by 5 bases and J by 5 bases, with 16 bases between them. The length of the CDR3 is 15 residues. Germline V lookup: CDR1 SEHNR, CDR2 FQNEAQ (reference sequence). CDR3 residues: CASSQPGVGENIQYF. DNA of the CDR3: TGTGCCAGCAGCCAACCTGGAGTCGGCGAAAACATTCAGTACTTC. Using reference TRBV7-9 and TRBJ2-4 for the parts outside the CDR3, the full variable domain is DTGVSQNPRHKITKRGQNVTFRCDPISEHNRLYWYRQTLGQGPEFLTYFQNEAQLEKSRLLSDRFSAERPKGSFSTLEIQRTEQGDSAMYLCASSQPGVGENIQYFGAGTRLSVL.

V is TRBV6-5 and J is TRBJ2-7; TRBD1 agrees at 8 bases. The CDR3 has 14 residues. Germline loops: CDR1 MNHEY, CDR2 SVGAGI. Germline trimming cut 6 bases from V and 7 bases from J; bases unmatched to any gene: 11. CDR3 in amino acids: CASRRGQGLYEQYF. The CDR3, as DNA: TGTGCCAGCAGGAGAGGACAGGGCTTGTATGAGCAGTACTTC.

This clone was seen once. The V and J genes are TRBV14 and TRBJ1-1; 8 bases fit TRBD1. The V gene end was trimmed by 2 bases and the J gene end by 0 bases; junction bases not matched to a gene: 2. The CDR3 runs to 15 residues. Looked up from germline, CDR1 is SGHDN and CDR2 is FVKESK. The CDR3 spells CASSQQGAMNTEAFF. CDR3 DNA sequence: TGTGCCAGCAGCCAACAGGGGGCAATGAACACTGAAGCTTTCTTT.

The chain recombines TRBV5-1 with TRBJ2-2, with D possibly TRBD2 on 5 matching bases. Trimming pared 4 bases from V and 2 bases from J, leaving 9 bases between. The CDR3 spans 14 residues. CDR1 and CDR2 (germline): SGHRS, YFSETQ. In DNA, the CDR3 is TGCGCCAGCAGCACCCGGGAAAACACCGGGGAGCTGTTTTTT. Residues: CASSTRENTGELFF.

The chain employs TRBV11-2 and TRBJ1-2, with a possible D match to TRBD1 (5 bases). Between the trimmed V and J ends, which lost 3 bases and 2 bases, there was a span of 16 bases. This CDR3 contains 16 residues. CDR1 SGHAT and CDR2 FQNNGV come from the germline V gene. In nucleotides, the CDR3 is TGTGCCAGCAGCTTGAACTCCCCCAGGGTGAACTATGGCTACACCTTC. As protein: CASSLNSPRVNYGYTF.

In this sample, this clone turned up once. The rearrangement joins TRBV4-3 to TRBJ1-2, with a weak D call TRBD1 (5 bases). Germline assignment: CDR1 LGHNA and CDR2 YSLEER. This CDR3 has 13 residues. V was clipped by 0 bases and J by 7 bases, with 9 bases between them. In DNA, the CDR3 is TGCGCCAGCAGCCAAGACAGGGTACCTGGCTACACCTTC. Translating gives CASSQDRVPGYTF.

The V and J genes are TRBV28 and TRBJ1-6, with 7 positions matching TRBD1. Germline loops: CDR1 MDHEN, CDR2 SYDVKM. The CDR3 consists of 17 residues. J lost 9 bases, V lost 6 bases, and 17 bases had no gene match. Here the CDR3 reads CASSERTGAGKSSPLHF. The CDR3 DNA reads TGTGCCAGCAGCGAAAGGACAGGCGCTGGGAAAAGTTCACCCCTCCACTTT.

This clone is a singleton in its sample. The V call is TRBV3-1 (or the pseudogene TRBV3-2), the J call TRBJ1-1; TRBD1 is a possible D gene (6 bases). The CDR3 is 14 amino acids. Trimming pared 3 bases from V and 4 bases from J, leaving 12 bases between. Germline CDR1 LGHDT, CDR2 YNNKEL (reference sequence). The CDR3 nucleotides are TGTGCCAGCAGCCATGTACAGGGTTCCACTGAAGCTTTCTTT. It translates to CASSHVQGSTEAFF.

The V call is TRBV3-1 (or the pseudogene TRBV3-2), the J call TRBJ2-5, with D hard to call. V was shortened by 1 base and J by 6 bases, with 9 bases between the two germline ends. CDR3 length: 13 residues. Germline loops: CDR1 LGHDT, CDR2 YNNKEL (reference sequence). CDR3 region: CASSQVASKTQYF. The CDR3 DNA reads TGTGCCAGCAGCCAAGTCGCGTCTAAGACCCAGTACTTC.